The text below deals with one T cell receptor (beta chain). The antigen is unknown. 5'RACE template switching with UMIs produced the TCR beta cDNA. From the 5' RACE reads, TCRdb lists one entry per CDR3 protein and no DNA. The table lists some 390,000 distinct CDR3 sequences. Per the germline V gene, CDR1 is MGHRA and CDR2 is YSYEKL. The CDR3 sequence is 16 residues long. The sample originates from a study of T cells expressing NK-cell markers. General study findings and limits: Among CD8+ T cells from five or six donors, dominant NKG2C+ clonotypes accounted for about 1.0-7.0%.

Sequenced: blood T cells: a sorted CD56 or NKG2C T cell subset, CD4+ or CD8+ T cells, or bulk PBMC T cells (not recorded which). This chain connects TRBV4-1 to TRBJ1-1; TCRdb names TRBD1, which stays unverified in the absence of DNA. The sequence came from a woman between 45 and 60 years old in good health. Here the CDR3 reads CASSQPTGGAGTEAFF.